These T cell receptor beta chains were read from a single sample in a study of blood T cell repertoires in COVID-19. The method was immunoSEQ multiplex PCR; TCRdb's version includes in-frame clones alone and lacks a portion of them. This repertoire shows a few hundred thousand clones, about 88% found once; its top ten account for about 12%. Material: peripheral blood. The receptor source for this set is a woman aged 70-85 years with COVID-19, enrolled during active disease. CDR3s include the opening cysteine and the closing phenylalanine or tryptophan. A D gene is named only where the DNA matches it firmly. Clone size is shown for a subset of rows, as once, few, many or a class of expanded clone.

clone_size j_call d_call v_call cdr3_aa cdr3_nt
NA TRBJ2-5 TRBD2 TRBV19 CASSIDRAGGFGTQYF TGTGCCAGTAGTATAGATCGAGCGGGGGGATTTGGGACCCAGTACTTC
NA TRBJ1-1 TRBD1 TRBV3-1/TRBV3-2 CASSRTQGAQNTEAFF TGTGCCAGCAGCCGTACACAGGGGGCACAGAACACTGAAGCTTTCTTT
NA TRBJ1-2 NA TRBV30 CAWSVMGAGGYTF TGTGCCTGGAGTGTAATGGGGGCAGGGGGCTACACCTTC
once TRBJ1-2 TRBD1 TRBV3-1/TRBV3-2 CASSQEAFRDRGNYGYTF TGTGCCAGCAGCCAAGAGGCCTTCCGGGACAGGGGGAACTATGGCTACACCTTC
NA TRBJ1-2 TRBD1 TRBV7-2 CASSPGQGDGYTF TGTGCCAGCAGCCCCGGGCAGGGGGATGGCTACACCTTC
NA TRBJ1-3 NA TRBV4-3 CASSRGQGNTIYF TGCGCCAGCAGCCGTGGGCAGGGAAACACCATATATTTT
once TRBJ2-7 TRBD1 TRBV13 CASSLDVRGSNEQYF TGTGCCAGCAGCTTAGACGTCAGGGGGTCGAATGAGCAGTACTTC
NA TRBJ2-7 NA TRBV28 CASSSYRSPEQYF TGTGCCAGCAGTTCGTACAGGTCCCCCGAGCAGTACTTC
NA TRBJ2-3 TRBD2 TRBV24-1 CATSDKVAGGRGTDTQYF TGTGCCACCAGTGATAAAGTAGCGGGGGGGCGCGGCACAGATACGCAGTATTTT
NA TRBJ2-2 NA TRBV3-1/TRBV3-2 CASSLSGELFF TGTGCCAGCAGCCTTAGCGGGGAGCTGTTTTTT
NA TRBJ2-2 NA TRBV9 CASSIHNLGSATGELFF TGTGCCAGCAGCATTCATAACCTAGGATCGGCGACCGGGGAGCTGTTTTTT
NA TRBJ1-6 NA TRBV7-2 CASSLEQTYSPLHF TGTGCCAGCAGCTTAGAACAAACCTATTCACCCCTCCACTTT
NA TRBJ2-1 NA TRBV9 CASSVDTDYNEQFF TGTGCCAGCAGCGTAGACACAGATTACAATGAGCAGTTCTTC
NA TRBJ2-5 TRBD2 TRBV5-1 CASSFSRGDQETQYF TGCGCCAGCAGCTTTTCTCGGGGGGACCAAGAGACCCAGTACTTC
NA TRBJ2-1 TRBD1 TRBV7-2 CASSFFLGQGPNEQFF TGTGCCAGCAGCTTTTTCCTGGGACAGGGACCCAATGAGCAGTTCTTC
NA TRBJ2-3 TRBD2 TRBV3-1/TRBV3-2 CASSQDPRLAGGWDTQYF TGTGCCAGCAGCCAAGATCCGCGACTAGCGGGGGGTTGGGATACGCAGTATTTT
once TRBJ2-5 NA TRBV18 CASSPRETQYF TGTGCCAGCTCACCTCGGGAGACCCAGTACTTC
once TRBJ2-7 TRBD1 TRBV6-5 CASSPQGAGFYEQYF TGTGCCAGCAGCCCCCAGGGGGCGGGTTTCTACGAGCAGTACTTC
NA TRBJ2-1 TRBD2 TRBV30 CAWSPVSGARGDEQFF TGTGCCTGGAGTCCTGTTAGCGGGGCTAGGGGAGATGAGCAGTTCTTC
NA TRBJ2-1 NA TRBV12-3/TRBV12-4 CASSWMASREQFF TGTGCCAGCAGTTGGATGGCTAGCAGAGAGCAGTTCTTC
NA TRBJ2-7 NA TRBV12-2 CASRLARGAAGWDEQYF TGTGCAAGTCGCTTAGCGCGGGGAGCAGCGGGATGGGACGAGCAGTACTTC
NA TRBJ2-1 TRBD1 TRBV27 CASSWDRGPNEQFF TGTGCCAGCAGTTGGGACAGGGGGCCCAATGAGCAGTTCTTC
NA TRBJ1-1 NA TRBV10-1 CASSESIGATEAFF TGCGCCAGCAGTGAGTCGATAGGAGCCACTGAAGCTTTCTTT